This T cell receptor beta chain was profiled in a study of regulatory T cells in long-lasting Graves disease. Through Arm-PCR of CDR3 regions and iRepertoire HTBI primers, TCR beta libraries were built. MiXCR, run by TCRdb on the multiplex PCR reads, gives a single entry per CDR3 protein. The sample lists 350,000 to 450,000 distinct CDR3 sequences, approximately 16% occurring once. V was clipped by 0 bases and J by 8 bases; unmatched bases: 6. From germline, CDR1 is SGDLS and CDR2 YYNGEE. The CDR3 has 15 amino acids. Noted time point: newly diagnosed GD, antithyroid drugs for less than 3 months. Generation of the TCR library employed RNA extracted from PBMCs. This clonotype has a handful of counts. These same data were also listed under a study on T cells in Graves' hyperthyroidism and ophthalmopathy.

This sequence was found in a woman aged 35 to 49 with Graves disease. The chain joins TRBV9 to TRBJ2-1; 9 bases match TRBD2. Here the sequenced sample was peripheral blood mononuclear cells (PBMCs), taken at new diagnosis, from a patient treated with antithyroid drugs. The CDR3 coding sequence is TGTGCCAGCAGCGTAGTTAGCGGGGGTGGGGATGAGCAGTTCTTC. This encodes CASSVVSGGGDEQFF.